This T cell receptor beta chain emerged from a study of blood T cell repertoires in COVID-19. Study background: The United States, Italy and Spain provided the acute and convalescent COVID-19 samples. Sources were T cells, B-cell-depleted T cells, or PBMCs; the material itself was cDNA or gDNA.

Patients in Seattle were enrolled during active infection, then followed longitudinally. How the authors handled the data: Using reference gene primer amplification, nucleated cell counts were estimated. The assay was immunoSEQ multiplex PCR, and TCRdb's table has in-frame clones only and misses some. V, J and clone size are those of that table, while D and trimming were read from the DNA. The sample contains roughly 570,000 clones, roughly 91% of which appear only once. The germline gives CDR1 LNHDA, CDR2 SQIVND (reference sequence). This CDR3 is 17 amino acids long. V shed 3 bases and J 0 bases; nucleotides not matched to a gene: 7.

Sequenced material: peripheral blood. The V call is TRBV19, the J call TRBJ1-2, with TRBD1 identical over 10 bases. The sequence derives from a woman aged 50 to 60 with COVID-19, enrolled during active disease. DNA for the CDR3: TGTGCCAGTAGTATCGGGACAGGGGAGGTGACTAACTATGGCTACACCTTC. Protein: CASSIGTGEVTNYGYTF.